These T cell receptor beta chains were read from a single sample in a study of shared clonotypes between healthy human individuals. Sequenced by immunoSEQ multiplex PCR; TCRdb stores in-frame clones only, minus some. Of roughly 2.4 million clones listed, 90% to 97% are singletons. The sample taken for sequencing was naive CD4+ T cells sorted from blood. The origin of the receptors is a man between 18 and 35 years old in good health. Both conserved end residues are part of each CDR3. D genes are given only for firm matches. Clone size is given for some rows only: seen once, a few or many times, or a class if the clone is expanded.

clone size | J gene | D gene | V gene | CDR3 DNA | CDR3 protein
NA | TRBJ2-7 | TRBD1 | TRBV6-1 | TGTGCCAGCAGTTCTGGGGCAGGGGGAGACGAGCAGTACTTC | CASSSGAGGDEQYF
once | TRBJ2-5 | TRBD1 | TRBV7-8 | TGTGCCAGCAGGAACAGGGGGCGCCCCCAAGAGACCCAGTACTTC | CASRNRGRPQETQYF
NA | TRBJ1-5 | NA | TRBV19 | TGTGCCAGTAGTATAGCCCCCCCGAGGGGGAGCAATCAGCCCCAGCATTTT | CASSIAPPRGSNQPQHF
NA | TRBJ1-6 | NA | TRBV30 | TGTGCCTGGAGCAGGGGCGAATCACCCCTCCACTTT | CAWSRGESPLHF
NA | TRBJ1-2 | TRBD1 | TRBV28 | TGTGCCAGCAGTTTCTCTTCGGGACAGGGGGCTTTAGGCTATGGCTACACCTTC | CASSFSSGQGALGYGYTF
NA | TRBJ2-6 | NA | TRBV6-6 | TGTGCCAGCAGTTACTCCCGGGGGACTGGGGCCAACGTCCTGACTTTC | CASSYSRGTGANVLTF
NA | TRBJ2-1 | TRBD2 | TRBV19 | TGTGCCAGTATGTCGGCGGGGGTCTACAATGAGCAGTTCTTC | CASMSAGVYNEQFF
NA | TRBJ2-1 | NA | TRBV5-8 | TGTGCCAGCAGCCGTGGAATCGGGGTTTCGTACAATGAGCAGTTCTTC | CASSRGIGVSYNEQFF
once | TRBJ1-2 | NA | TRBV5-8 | TGTGCCAGCAGCCGTCTCCGGGGACCGAACTTACTTCCTAACTATGGCTACACCTTC | CASSRLRGPNLLPNYGYTF
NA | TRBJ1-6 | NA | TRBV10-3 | TGTGCCTCAAGCAGTGCGAATTCACCCCTCCACTTT | CASSSANSPLHF
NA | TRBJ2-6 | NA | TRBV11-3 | TGTGCCAGCAGCTTACGAGGCCTTGAAACTATAGCTGGGGCCAACGTCCTGACTTTC | CASSLRGLETIAGANVLTF
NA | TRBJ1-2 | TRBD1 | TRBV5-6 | TGTGCCAGCAGCTCTTTCGGACAGGGCGGAAACTATGGCTACACCTTC | CASSSFGQGGNYGYTF
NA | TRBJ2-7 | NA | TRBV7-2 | TGTGCCAGCAGCCCCGGCGCCTCCTACGAGCAGTACTTC | CASSPGASYEQYF
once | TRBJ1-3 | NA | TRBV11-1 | TGTGCCAGCAGTTCGCAAGGGAGCTCTGGAAACACCATATATTTT | CASSSQGSSGNTIYF
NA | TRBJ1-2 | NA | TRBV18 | TGTGCCAGCTCATACGGGACGGACTATGGCTACACCTTC | CASSYGTDYGYTF
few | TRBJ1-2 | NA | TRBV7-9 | TGTGCCAGCACCATAAACGGAGGGGTTAGCTATGGCTACACCTTC | CASTINGGVSYGYTF
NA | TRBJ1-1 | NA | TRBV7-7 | TGTGCTAGCAGCTTGCGAGAGGAGCCAGGCCGGGGGAACACTGAAGCTTTCTTT | CASSLREEPGRGNTEAFF
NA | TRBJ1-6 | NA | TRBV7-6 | TGTGCCAGCAGCCCGGCGGCACTCGCTGGGAGGTCCCTCCACTTT | CASSPAALAGRSLHF
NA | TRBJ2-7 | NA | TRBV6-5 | TGTGCCAGCAGTTACGTAGGAGGCGAGCAGTACTTC | CASSYVGGEQYF
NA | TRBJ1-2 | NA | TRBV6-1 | TGTGCCAGCAGTGACCAGGGTGTGAGCTATGGCTACACCTTC | CASSDQGVSYGYTF
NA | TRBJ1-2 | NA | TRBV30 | TGTGCCTGGAGTGTAGACCCGGCCGGGGACGGCCATGACTACACCTTC | CAWSVDPAGDGHDYTF
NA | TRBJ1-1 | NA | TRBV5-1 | TGCGCCAGCAGCTTTGGGGTAATGAATCCTGAAGCTTTCTTT | CASSFGVMNPEAFF
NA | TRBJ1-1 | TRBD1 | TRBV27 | TGTGCCAGCAGTTCGGACAGGGAAGGGGATGCTTTCTTT | CASSSDREGDAFF
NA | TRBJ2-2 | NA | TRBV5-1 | TGCGCCAGCAGCTCGGCAGGGGAGCTGTTTTTT | CASSSAGELFF
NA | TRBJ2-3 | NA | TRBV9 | TGTGCCAGCAGCGTAAGTTCGACAACAGATACGCAGTATTTT | CASSVSSTTDTQYF
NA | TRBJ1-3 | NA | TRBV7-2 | TGTGCCAGCAGCCAACAGGCTTCTGGAAACACCATATATTTT | CASSQQASGNTIYF
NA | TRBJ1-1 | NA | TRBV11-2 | TGTGCCAGCAGCGCCCGCGACAGAGCACTCACTGAAGCTTTCTTT | CASSARDRALTEAFF
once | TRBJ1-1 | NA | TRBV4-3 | TGCGCCAGCAGCCAAGAACAGGGTAGCGCTGAAGCTTTCTTT | CASSQEQGSAEAFF
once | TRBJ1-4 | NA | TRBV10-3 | TGTGCCATCAGTGAGGGGATTAGCGCAACTAATGAAAAACTGTTTTTT | CAISEGISATNEKLFF
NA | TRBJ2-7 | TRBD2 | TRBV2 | TGTGCCAGCAGTATCGGACTAGCGGGGTACGAGCAGTACTTC | CASSIGLAGYEQYF
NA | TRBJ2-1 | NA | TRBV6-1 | TGTGCCAGCAGGAGGGCCCAGCTCGCGGATGAGCAGTTCTTC | CASRRAQLADEQFF
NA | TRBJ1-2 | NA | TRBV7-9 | TGTGCCAGCAGCTTAGAATCGGGGCCACTCTATGGCTACACCTTC | CASSLESGPLYGYTF
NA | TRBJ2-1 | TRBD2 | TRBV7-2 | TGTGCCAGCACCGGGGGGGGCGCCTACAATGAGCAGTTCTTC | CASTGGGAYNEQFF
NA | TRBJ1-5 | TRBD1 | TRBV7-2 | TGTGCCAGCAGCGCAGCAGGGGGTCGGGCCCAGCATTTT | CASSAAGGRAQHF
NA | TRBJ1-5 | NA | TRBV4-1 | TGCGCCAGCAGCCAAACAGGGTTTCAGCCCCAGCATTTT | CASSQTGFQPQHF
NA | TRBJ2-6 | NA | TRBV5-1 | TGCGCCAGCAGCTTGTTGGGGTCTGGGGCCAACGTCCTGACTTTC | CASSLLGSGANVLTF
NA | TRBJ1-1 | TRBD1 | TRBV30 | TGTGCCTGGAGGCAGACAGGGGGCACTGAAGCTTTCTTT | CAWRQTGGTEAFF
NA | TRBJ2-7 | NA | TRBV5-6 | TGTGCCAGCAGCCCCCAGACAGGATTAAACTACGAGCAGTACTTC | CASSPQTGLNYEQYF
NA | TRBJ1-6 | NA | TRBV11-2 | TGTGCCAGCAGCTCGGGAGGGGGTAATTCACCCCTCCACTTT | CASSSGGGNSPLHF
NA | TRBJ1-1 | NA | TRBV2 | TGTGCCAGCATGAGCGCCAACAGGGCCACTGAAGCTTTCTTT | CASMSANRATEAFF
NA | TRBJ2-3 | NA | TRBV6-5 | TGTGCCAGCAGTCCCAGCGGGCCTAGCACAGATACGCAGTATTTT | CASSPSGPSTDTQYF
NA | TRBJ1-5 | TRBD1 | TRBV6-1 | TGTGCCAGCAGTGAAGCGCGAGGAGGGGGCCTGGTGAATCAGCCCCAGCATTTT | CASSEARGGGLVNQPQHF
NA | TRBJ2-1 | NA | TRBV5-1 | TGCGCCAGCAGCTTGCCGGCCTCCGCTGTGGGGAATGAGCAGTTCTTC | CASSLPASAVGNEQFF
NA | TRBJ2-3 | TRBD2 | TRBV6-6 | TGTGCCAGCAGCCTGGGACTAGCGGGCACAGATACGCAGTATTTT | CASSLGLAGTDTQYF
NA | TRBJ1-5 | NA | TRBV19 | TGTGCCAGTAGTAGTCCGCTCTCCCTGGATCAGCCCCAGCATTTT | CASSSPLSLDQPQHF